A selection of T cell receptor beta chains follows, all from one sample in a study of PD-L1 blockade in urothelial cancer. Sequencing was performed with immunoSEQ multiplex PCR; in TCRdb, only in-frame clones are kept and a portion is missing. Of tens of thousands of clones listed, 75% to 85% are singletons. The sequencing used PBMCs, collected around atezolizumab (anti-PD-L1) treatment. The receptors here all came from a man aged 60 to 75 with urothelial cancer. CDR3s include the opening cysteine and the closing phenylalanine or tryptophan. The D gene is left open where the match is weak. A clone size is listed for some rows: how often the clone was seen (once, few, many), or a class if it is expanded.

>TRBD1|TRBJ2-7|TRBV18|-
TGTGCCAGCTCATTCCGGACAGGGGGGTCCTACGAGCAGTACTTC
CASSFRTGGSYEQYF
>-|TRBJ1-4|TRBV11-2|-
TGTGCCAGCAGCTTAGATCATTACAGGCCTAATGAAAAACTGTTTTTT
CASSLDHYRPNEKLFF
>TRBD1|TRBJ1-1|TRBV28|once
TGTGCCACCCTTCCGACAGGGCCTAACACTGAAGCTTTCTTT
CATLPTGPNTEAFF
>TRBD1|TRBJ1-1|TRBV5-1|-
TGCGCCAGCAGCTTGCAGGGGGCCTCGAACACTGAAGCTTTCTTT
CASSLQGASNTEAFF
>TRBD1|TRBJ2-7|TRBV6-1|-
TGTGCCAGCAGTGAAAGAACAGGGGGCGAGCAGTACTTC
CASSERTGGEQYF
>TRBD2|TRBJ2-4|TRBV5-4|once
TGTGCCAGCAGCTTTATTAGTATCAAGGTAGCGGGGGAGGCCAAAAACATTCAGTACTTC
CASSFISIKVAGEAKNIQYF
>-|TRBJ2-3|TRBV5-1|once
TGCGCCAGCAGCTTGGACGGGAAAGGCACAGATACGCAGTATTTT
CASSLDGKGTDTQYF
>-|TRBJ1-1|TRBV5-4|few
TGTGCCAGCAGCTTGCGGTTCCGTGAAGCTTTCTTT
CASSLRFREAFF
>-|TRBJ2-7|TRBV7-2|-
TGTGCCAGCAGTCCAGGGGACAAGCGGTACGAGCAGTACTTC
CASSPGDKRYEQYF
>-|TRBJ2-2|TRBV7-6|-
TGTGCCAGCAGCACACCGGGACACGCTAACACCGGGGAGCTGTTTTTT
CASSTPGHANTGELFF
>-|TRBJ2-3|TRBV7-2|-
TGTGCCAGCAGCTATATGTCTGGGGAGACAGATACGCAGTATTTT
CASSYMSGETDTQYF
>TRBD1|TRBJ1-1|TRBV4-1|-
TGCGCCAGCAGCCCTGTCCCGGGACAGGGAGCGAACACTGAAGCTTTCTTT
CASSPVPGQGANTEAFF
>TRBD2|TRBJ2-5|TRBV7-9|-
TGTGCCAGCAGCCTGACTAGCGGGGGCCCGGAGACCCAGTACTTC
CASSLTSGGPETQYF
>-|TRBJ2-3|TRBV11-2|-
TGTGCCAGCAGCAAGACACAGGGAATAGGAGATACGCAGTATTTT
CASSKTQGIGDTQYF
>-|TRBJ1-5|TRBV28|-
TGTGCCAGCAAACTTCCGGGACTTAATCAGCCCCAGCATTTT
CASKLPGLNQPQHF
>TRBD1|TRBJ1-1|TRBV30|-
TGTGCCTGGAGTGATATTACAGGGGTGAACACTGAAGCTTTCTTT
CAWSDITGVNTEAFF
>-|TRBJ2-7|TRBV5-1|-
TGCGCCAGCAGCCTGGGGGGACAAGCAGACAGAGCCTACGAGCAGTACTTC
CASSLGGQADRAYEQYF
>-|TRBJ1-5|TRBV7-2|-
TGTGCCAGCAGCTTAGGGGGGGTCCAGCCCCAGCATTTT
CASSLGGVQPQHF
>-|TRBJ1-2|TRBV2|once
TGTGCCAGCAGTAACCGGGGTAGATTGGACTATGGCTACACCTTC
CASSNRGRLDYGYTF
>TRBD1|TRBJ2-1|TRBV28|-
TGTGCCAGCAGTCTAACCGGGACAGGGGGCAATGAGCAGTTCTTC
CASSLTGTGGNEQFF
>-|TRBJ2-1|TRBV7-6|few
TGTGCCAGCAGTTCGAAGTCGACTTGGGAGCAGTTCTTC
CASSSKSTWEQFF
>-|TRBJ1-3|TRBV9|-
TGTGCCAGCAGCGCCCGGGACACTTCTCTAGCTGGAAACACCATATATTTT
CASSARDTSLAGNTIYF
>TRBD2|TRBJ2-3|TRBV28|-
TGTGCCAGCAGTCCACCGGGACTAGCGGGGGGGGTGGCGCAGTATTTT
CASSPPGLAGGVAQYF
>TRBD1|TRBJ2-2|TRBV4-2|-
TGTGCCAGCAGCCCTCAGGACAGGGAGAACACCGGGGAGCTGTTTTTT
CASSPQDRENTGELFF
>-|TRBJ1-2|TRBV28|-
TGTGCCAGCAGTTTAACAGGAAACTATGGCTACACCTTC
CASSLTGNYGYTF
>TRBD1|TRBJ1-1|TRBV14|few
TGTGCCAGCAGCCTTTATCCGGGACAGGGGAACACTGAAGCTTTCTTT
CASSLYPGQGNTEAFF
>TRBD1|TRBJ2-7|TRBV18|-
TGTGCCAGCTCACCGGGACAGGGTGCCACCTACGAGCAGTACTTC
CASSPGQGATYEQYF
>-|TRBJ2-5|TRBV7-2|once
TGTGCCAGCAGCTTAGCTAGCGGCCAAGAGACCCAGTACTTC
CASSLASGQETQYF
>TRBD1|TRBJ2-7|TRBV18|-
TGTGCCAGCTCACCACTTATTGGACAGGGTCCCGACGAGCAGTACTTC
CASSPLIGQGPDEQYF
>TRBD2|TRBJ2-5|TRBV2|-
TGTGCCAGCAGTCCTAAACTAGCGGGGGGGCCTCGCGGATTGGAGACCCAGTACTTC
CASSPKLAGGPRGLETQYF
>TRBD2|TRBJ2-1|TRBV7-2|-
TGTGCCAGCAGCCCTACTAGCGGGGGAAACTACAATGAGCAGTTCTTC
CASSPTSGGNYNEQFF
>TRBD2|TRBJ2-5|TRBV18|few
TGTGCCAGCTCACCATGGGGGGGAGAGACCCAGTACTTC
CASSPWGGETQYF
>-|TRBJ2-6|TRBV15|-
TGTGCCACCAGCAGCGAACAGGGCTCTGGGGCCAACGTCCTGACTTTC
CATSSEQGSGANVLTF
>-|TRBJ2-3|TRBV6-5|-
TGTGCCAGCAGTTCCCCCGACAGTCTGGGGCCGGATACGCAGTATTTT
CASSSPDSLGPDTQYF
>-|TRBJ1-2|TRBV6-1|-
TGTGCCAGCGTGGAGGGCGGGTATGGCTACACCTTC
CASVEGGYGYTF
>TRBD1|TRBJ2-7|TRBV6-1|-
TGTGCCAGCAGGCCCGGGACAGGGAGGTACGAGCAGTACTTC
CASRPGTGRYEQYF
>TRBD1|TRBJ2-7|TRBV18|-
TGTGCCAGCTCACGGGACAGGGGGGCTACCATACCCTACGAGCAGTACTTC
CASSRDRGATIPYEQYF
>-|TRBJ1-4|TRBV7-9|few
TGTGCCAGCAGCTTAGCCCGCCGGGGTCCCGGGCGTGAAAAACTGTTTTTT
CASSLARRGPGREKLFF
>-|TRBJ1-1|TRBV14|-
TGTGCCAGCAGCCAAGACCCCGGCAGGAAGAACACTGAAGCTTTCTTT
CASSQDPGRKNTEAFF
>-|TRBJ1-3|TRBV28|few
TGTGCCAGTTTGACCGGAAACACCGCCGGGGAAATATATTTT
CASLTGNTAGEIYF
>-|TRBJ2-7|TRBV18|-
TGTGCCAGCTCTCTTCTATTACAGGACGAGCAGTACTTC
CASSLLLQDEQYF
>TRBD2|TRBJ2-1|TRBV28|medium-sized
TGTGCCAGCAGACCTACACCTAGCGGGGGGGCCGGTGAGCAGTTCTTC
CASRPTPSGGAGEQFF
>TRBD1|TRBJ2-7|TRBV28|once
TGTGCCAGCAGCTCACCCGGGCCAGGGGGTCTCGAGCAGTACTTC
CASSSPGPGGLEQYF
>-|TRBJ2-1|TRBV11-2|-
TGTGCCAGCAGCTGGATGGAGGAGCAGTTCTTC
CASSWMEEQFF
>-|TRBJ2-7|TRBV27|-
TGTGCCAGCAGTCCGCGACAGGTAGTACCATCCAAGGGGAGAATGGGGCAGTACTTC
CASSPRQVVPSKGRMGQYF
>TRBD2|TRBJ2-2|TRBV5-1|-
TGCGCCAGCAGCTTGGAAGTAGCGGGGAACACCGGGGAGCTGTTTTTT
CASSLEVAGNTGELFF
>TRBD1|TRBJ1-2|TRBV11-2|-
TGTGCCAGCAGCTCTGGACAGGGGATAGCTAACTATGGCTACACCTTC
CASSSGQGIANYGYTF
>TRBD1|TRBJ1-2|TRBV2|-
TGTGCCAGCAGTCCCGGGACAGGAATAAACTATGGCTACACCTTC
CASSPGTGINYGYTF
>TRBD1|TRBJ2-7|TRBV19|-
TGTGCCAGTAGCCACCGGGACAGGGGGGCCTACGAGCAGTACTTC
CASSHRDRGAYEQYF
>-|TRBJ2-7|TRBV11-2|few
TGTGCCAGCAGCTTAAAAAGGGGCTTCGAGCAGTACTTC
CASSLKRGFEQYF